This T cell receptor beta chain was recovered during a study of blood T cell repertoires in COVID-19. Whole-study context: Whether acute or convalescent, the COVID-19 samples came from the United States, Italy and Spain.

In terms of age and location, participants ranged from roughly 18 to 95 years and lived in about two dozen US areas. Per the authors' pipeline: From reference gene primer amplification, estimates of nucleated cell counts were derived. Some clones are missing from TCRdb's copy, which holds only in-frame ones; the method was immunoSEQ multiplex PCR. V, J and clone size are those of that table, while D and trimming were read from the DNA. The sample has under 500,000 clones, 70% to 90% seen once. This clone was picked up a small number of times. Unmatched junction bases numbered 2, after V lost 6 bases and J lost 5 bases. Germline V gene sequence: CDR1 ENHRY, CDR2 SYGVKD. CDR3 length: 14 residues.

Source material: PBMCs or T cells enriched from blood (not recorded which). The receptor was derived from a woman aged 18-35 years with acute COVID-19. The rearrangement links TRBV10-3 to TRBJ1-6; TRBD1 agrees at 9 bases. For the CDR3, the DNA is TGTGCCATCAGCCGGGACAGGGATAATTCACCCCTCCACTTT. It translates to CAISRDRDNSPLHF.